What follows is one T cell receptor beta chain and its context. What it recognizes is unknown. Within the ViraFEST assay, antigen-specific CD4+ T cells underwent expansion with viral peptide pools prior to sequencing. CD4+ T cells were isolated after about eleven days of culture. Participants were vaccinated with two doses of either the BNT162b2 or mRNA-1273 vaccine. The length of the CDR3 is 14 residues. V was clipped by 2 bases and J by 3 bases, with 9 bases between them. Germline V lookup: CDR1 KGHSH, CDR2 LQKENI. The data stem from a study of vaccination effects on CD4 cells after COVID-19. Overall study: Post-vaccine draws lagged the second dose by a median of 72 days.

Profiling relied on immunoSEQ multiplex PCR, and the TCRdb table lists in-frame clones only, not all of them. Of approximately 30,000 clones in the sample, roughly 78% were seen once. The rearrangement uses TRBV18 and TRBJ2-3; no definite D call. This clonotype originated in a human donor who received a COVID-19 vaccine. Some clones in this sample may be carry-over from other donors' samples. Material: CD4+ T cells from PBMCs cultured with HCoV-NL63 spike peptides, obtained after COVID-19 vaccination. The CDR3 sequence: CASSPAVQTDTQYF. As DNA, the CDR3 is TGTGCCAGCTCACCAGCAGTCCAGACAGATACGCAGTATTTT.